This T cell receptor (beta chain) originates from a study of B cell selection in AIRE deficiency. Study-wide results and caveats: Of around 3,700 shared Treg TCRbeta sequences, around 30% were healthy-donor-only and over 8% patient-only.

Regulatory T cells were sorted as CD4+CD25hiCD127low/negative cells. Generated by immunoSEQ multiplex PCR, the TCRdb table keeps only in-frame clones and is missing some. The sample includes 15,000 to 20,000 clones, about 93% of them seen just once. CDR1 and CDR2 from the germline V gene are WSHSY and SAAADI. V gave up 6 bases and J gave up 7 bases, with 10 bases separating them. The CDR3 is made up of 13 amino acids. The count of this clone is one. The antigen is undetermined. The receptor comes from a human donor in good health. The material sequenced was CD4+CD25+ Tregs sorted from PBMCs. The chain carries TRBV10-2 and TRBJ1-6; D uncertain. CDR3 sequence reads: CASSRGRNSPLHF. In DNA, the CDR3 is TGCGCCAGCAGCCGCGGAAGAAATTCACCCCTCCACTTT.